The sequence of this T cell receptor beta chain was determined in a study of blood T cell repertoires in COVID-19. About the study: PBMCs, B-cell-depleted T cells, or T cells were the source of the cDNA or gDNA that made up the material.

Recruitment covered fewer than 25 US areas and drew participants whose ages spanned about 18 to 95 years. Cohorts were determined from participant-reported clinical history. Individuals in the exposed group had encountered a COVID-19 case within 2 weeks preceding study entry. Sequencing was performed with immunoSEQ multiplex PCR; in TCRdb, only in-frame clones are kept and a portion is missing. There are more than 150,000 clones in the sample; approximately 80% occur only once, and about an eighth lies in the top ten. Germline CDR1 and CDR2: SNHLY and FYNNEI. The CDR3 is 13 amino acids. V dropped 6 bases and J dropped 4 bases, with 9 bases sitting between them.

The TCR was taken from a man in his 60s who had been exposed to COVID-19. The rearrangement links TRBV2 to TRBJ1-4; D remains unclear. The sequencing sample was made of PBMCs or T cells enriched from blood (not recorded which). CDR3 DNA sequence: TGTGCCAGCAGCTCGGGAGGTAATGAAAAACTGTTTTTT. It yields the protein CASSSGGNEKLFF.